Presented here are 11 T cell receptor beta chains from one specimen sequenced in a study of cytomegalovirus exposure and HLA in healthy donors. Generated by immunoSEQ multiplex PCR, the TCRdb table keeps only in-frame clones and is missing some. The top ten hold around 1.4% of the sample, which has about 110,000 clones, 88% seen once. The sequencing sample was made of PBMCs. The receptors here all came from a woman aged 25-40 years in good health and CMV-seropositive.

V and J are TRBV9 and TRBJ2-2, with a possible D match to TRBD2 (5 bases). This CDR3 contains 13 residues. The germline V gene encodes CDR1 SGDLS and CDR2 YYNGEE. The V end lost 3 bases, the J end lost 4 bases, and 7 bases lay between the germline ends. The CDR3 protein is CASSERGTGELFF. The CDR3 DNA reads TGTGCCAGCAGCGAACGGGGCACCGGGGAGCTGTTTTTT.

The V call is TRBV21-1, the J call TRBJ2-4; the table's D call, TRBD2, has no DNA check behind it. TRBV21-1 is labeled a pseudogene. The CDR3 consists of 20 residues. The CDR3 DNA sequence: TGTGCCAGCAGCAAAGGGGTAAGGACTAGCGGGACCCTAGCCAAAAACATTCAGTACTTC. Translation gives CASSKGVRTSGTLAKNIQYF.

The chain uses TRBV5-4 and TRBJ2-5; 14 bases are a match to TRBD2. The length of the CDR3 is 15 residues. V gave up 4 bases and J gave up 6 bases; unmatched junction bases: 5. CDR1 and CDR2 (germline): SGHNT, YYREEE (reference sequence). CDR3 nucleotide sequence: TGTGCCAGCAGCCTCCGGACTAGCGGGAGGAAGACCCAGTACTTC. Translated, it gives CASSLRTSGRKTQYF.

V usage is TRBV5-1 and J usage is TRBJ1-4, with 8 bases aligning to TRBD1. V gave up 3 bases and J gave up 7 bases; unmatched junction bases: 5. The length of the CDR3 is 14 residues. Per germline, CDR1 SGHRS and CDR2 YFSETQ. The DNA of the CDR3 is TGCGCCAGCAGCTGGTATGGACAGGGTGAAAAACTGTTTTTT. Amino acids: CASSWYGQGEKLFF.

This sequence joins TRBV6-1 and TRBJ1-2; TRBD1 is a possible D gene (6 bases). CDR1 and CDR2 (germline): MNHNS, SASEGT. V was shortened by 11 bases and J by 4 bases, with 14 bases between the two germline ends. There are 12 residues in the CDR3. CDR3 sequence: CAGGAGRYGYTF. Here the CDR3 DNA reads TGTGCCGGGGGGGCGGGACGCTATGGCTACACCTTC.

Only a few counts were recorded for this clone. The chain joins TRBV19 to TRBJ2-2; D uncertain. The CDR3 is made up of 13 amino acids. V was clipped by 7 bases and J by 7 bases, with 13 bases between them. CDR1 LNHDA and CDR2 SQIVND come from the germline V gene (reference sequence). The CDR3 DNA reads TGTGCCAGTAAGTGGAAAGGCGGCGGGGAGCTGTTTTTT. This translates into CASKWKGGGELFF. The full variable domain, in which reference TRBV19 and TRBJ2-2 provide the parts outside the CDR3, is DGGITQSPKYLFRKEGQNVTLSCEQNLNHDAMYWYRQDPGQGLRLIYYSQIVNDFQKGDIAEGYSVSREKKESFPLTVTSAQKNPTAFYLCASKWKGGGELFFGEGSRLTVL.

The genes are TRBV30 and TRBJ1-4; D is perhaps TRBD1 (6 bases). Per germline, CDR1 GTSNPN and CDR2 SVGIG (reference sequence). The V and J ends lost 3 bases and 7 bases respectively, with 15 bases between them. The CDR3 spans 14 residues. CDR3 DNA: TGTGCCTGGAGCGCGGGGGCAGGGGCTGAAAAACTGTTTTTT. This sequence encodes CAWSAGAGAEKLFF.

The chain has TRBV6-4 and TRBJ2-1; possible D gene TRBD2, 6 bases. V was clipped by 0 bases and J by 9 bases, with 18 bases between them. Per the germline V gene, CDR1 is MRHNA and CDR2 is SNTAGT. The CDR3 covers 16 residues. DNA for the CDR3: TGTGCCAGCAGTGACTCACCGGGGTCTAGCGACGGTGAGCAGTTCTTC. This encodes CASSDSPGSSDGEQFF.

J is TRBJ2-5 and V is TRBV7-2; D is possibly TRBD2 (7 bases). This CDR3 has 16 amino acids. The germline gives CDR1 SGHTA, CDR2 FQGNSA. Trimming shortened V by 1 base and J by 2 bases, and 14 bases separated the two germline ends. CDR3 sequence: CASSLVARGGQETQYF. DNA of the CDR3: TGTGCCAGCAGCTTAGTGGCCAGGGGAGGGCAAGAGACCCAGTACTTC.

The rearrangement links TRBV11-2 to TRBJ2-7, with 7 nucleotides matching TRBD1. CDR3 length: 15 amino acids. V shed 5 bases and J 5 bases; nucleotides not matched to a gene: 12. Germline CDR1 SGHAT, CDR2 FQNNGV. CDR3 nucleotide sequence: TGTGCCAGCAGCCCCCGTAGGGGGCTGGTCAACGAGCAGTACTTC. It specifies CASSPRRGLVNEQYF.

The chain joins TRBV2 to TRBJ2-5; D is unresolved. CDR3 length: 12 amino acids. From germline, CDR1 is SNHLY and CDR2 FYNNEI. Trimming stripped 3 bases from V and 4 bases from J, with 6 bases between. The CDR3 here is CASSDSPETQYF. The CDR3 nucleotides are TGTGCCAGCAGTGACAGTCCAGAGACCCAGTACTTC.